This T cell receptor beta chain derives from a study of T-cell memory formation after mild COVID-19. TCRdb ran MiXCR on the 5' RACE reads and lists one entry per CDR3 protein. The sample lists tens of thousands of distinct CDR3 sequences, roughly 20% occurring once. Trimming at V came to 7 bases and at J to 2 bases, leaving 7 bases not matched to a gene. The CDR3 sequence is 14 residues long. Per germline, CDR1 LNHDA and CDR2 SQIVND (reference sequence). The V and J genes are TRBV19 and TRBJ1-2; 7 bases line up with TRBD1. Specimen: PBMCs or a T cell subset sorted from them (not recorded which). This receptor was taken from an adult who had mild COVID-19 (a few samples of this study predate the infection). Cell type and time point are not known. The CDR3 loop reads CASNWDSTNYGYTF. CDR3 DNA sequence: TGTGCCAGTAACTGGGACAGCACAAACTATGGCTACACCTTC.